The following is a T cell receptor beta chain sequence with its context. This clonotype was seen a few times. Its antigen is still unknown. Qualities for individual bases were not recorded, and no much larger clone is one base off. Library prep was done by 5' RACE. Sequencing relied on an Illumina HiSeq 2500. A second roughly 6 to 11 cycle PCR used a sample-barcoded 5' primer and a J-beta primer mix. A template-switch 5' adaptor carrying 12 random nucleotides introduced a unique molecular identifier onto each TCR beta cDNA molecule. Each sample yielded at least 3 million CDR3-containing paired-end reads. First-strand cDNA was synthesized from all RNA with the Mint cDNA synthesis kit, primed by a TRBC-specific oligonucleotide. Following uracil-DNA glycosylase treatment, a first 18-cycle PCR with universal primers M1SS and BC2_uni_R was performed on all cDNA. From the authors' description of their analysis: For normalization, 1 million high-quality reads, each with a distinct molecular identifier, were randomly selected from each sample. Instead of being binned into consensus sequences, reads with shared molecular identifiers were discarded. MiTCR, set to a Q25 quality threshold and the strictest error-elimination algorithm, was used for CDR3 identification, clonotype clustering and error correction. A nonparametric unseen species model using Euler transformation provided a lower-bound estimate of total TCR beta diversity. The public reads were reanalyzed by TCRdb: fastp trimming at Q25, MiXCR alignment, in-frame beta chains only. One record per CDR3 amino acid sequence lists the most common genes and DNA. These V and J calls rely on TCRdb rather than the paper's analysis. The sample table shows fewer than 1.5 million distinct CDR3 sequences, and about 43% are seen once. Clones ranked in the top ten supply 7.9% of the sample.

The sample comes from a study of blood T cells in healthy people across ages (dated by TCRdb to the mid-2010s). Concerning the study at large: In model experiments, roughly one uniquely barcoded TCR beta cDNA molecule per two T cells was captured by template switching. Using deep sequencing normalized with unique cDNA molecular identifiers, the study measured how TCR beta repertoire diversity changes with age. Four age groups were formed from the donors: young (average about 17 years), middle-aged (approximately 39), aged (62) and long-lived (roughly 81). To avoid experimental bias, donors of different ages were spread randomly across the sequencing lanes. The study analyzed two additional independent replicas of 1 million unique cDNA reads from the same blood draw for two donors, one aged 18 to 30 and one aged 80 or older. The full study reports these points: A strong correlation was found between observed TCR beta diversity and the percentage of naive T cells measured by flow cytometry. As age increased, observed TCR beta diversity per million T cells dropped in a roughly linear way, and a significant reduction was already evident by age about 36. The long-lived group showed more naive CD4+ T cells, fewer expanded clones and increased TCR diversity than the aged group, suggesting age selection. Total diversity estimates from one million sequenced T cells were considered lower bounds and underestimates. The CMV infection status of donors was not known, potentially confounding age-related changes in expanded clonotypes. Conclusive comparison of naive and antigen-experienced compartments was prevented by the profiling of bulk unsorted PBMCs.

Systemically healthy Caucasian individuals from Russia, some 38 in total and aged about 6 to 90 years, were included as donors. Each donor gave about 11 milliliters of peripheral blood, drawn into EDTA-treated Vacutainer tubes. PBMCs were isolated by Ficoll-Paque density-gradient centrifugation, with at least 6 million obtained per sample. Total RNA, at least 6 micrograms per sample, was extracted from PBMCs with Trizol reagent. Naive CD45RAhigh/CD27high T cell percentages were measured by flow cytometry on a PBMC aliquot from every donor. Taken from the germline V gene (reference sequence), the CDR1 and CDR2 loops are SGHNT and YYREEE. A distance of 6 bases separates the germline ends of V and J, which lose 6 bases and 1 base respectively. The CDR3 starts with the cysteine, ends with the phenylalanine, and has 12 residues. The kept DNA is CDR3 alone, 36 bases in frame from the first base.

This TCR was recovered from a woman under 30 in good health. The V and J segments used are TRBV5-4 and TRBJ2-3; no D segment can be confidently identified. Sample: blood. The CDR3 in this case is CASTDRTDTQYF. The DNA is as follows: TGTGCCAGCACCGACCGCACAGATACGCAGTATTTT.